The following is a TCR beta chain sequence with its context. Exposure to brentuximab vedotin varied, and each patient had relapsed following autologous stem cell transplantation. Progressive disease, partial response or complete response was each patient's best response. The V end lost 5 bases, the J end lost 6 bases, and 13 bases lay between the germline ends. The germline V gene encodes CDR1 SGHAT and CDR2 FQNNGV. This CDR3 spans 14 amino acids. Using immunoSEQ multiplex PCR, the repertoire was profiled, and TCRdb retains in-frame clones only, with some absent. Here the sample spans around 27,000 clones, around 80% being singletons. This sample is part of a study of PD-1 blockade in classical Hodgkin lymphoma.

The source is a human donor with classical Hodgkin lymphoma. The V call is TRBV11-2, the J call TRBJ2-2; possibly TRBD1 for D (6 bases). This specimen was peripheral blood mononuclear cells (PBMCs), taken before the second cycle of nivolumab. CDR3 residues: CASSPDRRAGELFF. The CDR3 DNA reads TGTGCCAGCAGCCCGGACAGACGGGCCGGGGAGCTGTTTTTT.